This TCR beta chain was recovered during a study of blood T cell repertoires in COVID-19. Overall study: Both acute and convalescent COVID-19 samples were obtained from the United States, Italy and Spain. Nucleic acid was either cDNA or gDNA, and it came from T cells, B-cell-depleted T cells, or PBMCs.

Per the original methods: Researchers report that nucleated cell counts were estimated from reference gene primer amplification. The method was immunoSEQ multiplex PCR; TCRdb's version includes in-frame clones alone and lacks a portion of them. That table supplies the V and J calls and clone size; D and trimming were determined from the DNA. The data show tens of thousands of clones, with about nine tenths seen just once and approximately 6.6% held by the top ten. The CDR3 totals 12 residues. Germline V gives CDR1 KGHDR, CDR2 SFDVKD. V was cut by 12 bases and J by 10 bases, with 18 bases left in between.

The sequencing sample was made of peripheral blood. The clonotype comes from a human donor in a cohort sampled during active COVID-19. The chain links TRBV24-1 to TRBJ2-1; possible D gene TRBD2, 7 bases. The CDR3 sequence: CAAGEGVREQFF. CDR3 sequence (DNA): TGTGCCGCGGGGGAGGGGGTAAGGGAGCAGTTCTTC.